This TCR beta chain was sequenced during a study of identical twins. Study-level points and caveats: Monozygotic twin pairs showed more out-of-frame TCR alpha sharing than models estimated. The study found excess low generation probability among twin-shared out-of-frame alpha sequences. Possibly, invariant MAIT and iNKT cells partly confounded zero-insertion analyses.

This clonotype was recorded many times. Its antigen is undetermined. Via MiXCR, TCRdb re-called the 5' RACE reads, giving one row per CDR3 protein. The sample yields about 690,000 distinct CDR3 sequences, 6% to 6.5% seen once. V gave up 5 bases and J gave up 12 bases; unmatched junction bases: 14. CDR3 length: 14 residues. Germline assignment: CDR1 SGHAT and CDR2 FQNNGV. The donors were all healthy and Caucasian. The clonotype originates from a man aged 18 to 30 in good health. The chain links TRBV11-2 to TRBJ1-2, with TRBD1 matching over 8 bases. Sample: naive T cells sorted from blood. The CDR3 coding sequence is TGTGCCAGCAGCCCGGGACAGGCCCCGGGCCCTAACACCTTC. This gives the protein CASSPGQAPGPNTF.